This T cell receptor (beta chain) was identified during a study of T-cell reconstitution after alpha-beta-depleted transplantation in children. This clonotype was observed many times. What it binds is unknown. CDR3 length equals 13 residues. Per germline, CDR1 SQVTM and CDR2 ANQGSEA. V lost 4 bases and J 4 bases, leaving 11 bases between the germline ends. Study-wide results and limits: Some patients owed their high day-60 TCRbeta diversity to surviving recipient T cells and thymic progenitors. From newly produced T cells came most of the T-cell counts and diversity one year after transplant. Roughly two months post-transplant, alpha-beta T cells reportedly originated from several hundred graft clones that had expanded.

Unique molecular identifiers featured in how the TCRbeta library was prepared. TCRdb reanalysed the PCR reads using MiXCR and keeps one entry per CDR3 protein. The sample yields 190,000 or so distinct CDR3 sequences, approximately 6.8% seen once. Specimen: PBMCs, collected before TCRalphabeta/CD19-depleted stem cell transplant. The sequence was obtained from a girl under three years old with combined immunodeficiency, due to receive a stem cell transplant. The rearrangement joins TRBV29-1 to TRBJ2-1; no clear D gene. CDR3 sequence reads: CSVVVGDYNEQFF. The CDR3 DNA is TGCAGCGTTGTTGTTGGGGATTACAATGAGCAGTTCTTC.